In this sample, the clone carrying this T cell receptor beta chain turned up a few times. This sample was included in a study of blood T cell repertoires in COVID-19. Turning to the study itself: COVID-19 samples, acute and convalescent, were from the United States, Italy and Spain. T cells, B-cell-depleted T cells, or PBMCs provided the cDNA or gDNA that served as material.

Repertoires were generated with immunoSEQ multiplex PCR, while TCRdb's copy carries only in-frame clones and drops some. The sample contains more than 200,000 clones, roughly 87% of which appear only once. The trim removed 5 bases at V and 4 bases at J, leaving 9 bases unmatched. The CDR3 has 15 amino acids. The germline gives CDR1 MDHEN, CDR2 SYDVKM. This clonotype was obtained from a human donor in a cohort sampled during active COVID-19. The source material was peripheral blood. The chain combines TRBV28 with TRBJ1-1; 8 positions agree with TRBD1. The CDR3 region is CASSPYQGAGTEAFF. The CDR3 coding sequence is TGTGCCAGCAGTCCGTACCAGGGGGCTGGCACTGAAGCTTTCTTT.